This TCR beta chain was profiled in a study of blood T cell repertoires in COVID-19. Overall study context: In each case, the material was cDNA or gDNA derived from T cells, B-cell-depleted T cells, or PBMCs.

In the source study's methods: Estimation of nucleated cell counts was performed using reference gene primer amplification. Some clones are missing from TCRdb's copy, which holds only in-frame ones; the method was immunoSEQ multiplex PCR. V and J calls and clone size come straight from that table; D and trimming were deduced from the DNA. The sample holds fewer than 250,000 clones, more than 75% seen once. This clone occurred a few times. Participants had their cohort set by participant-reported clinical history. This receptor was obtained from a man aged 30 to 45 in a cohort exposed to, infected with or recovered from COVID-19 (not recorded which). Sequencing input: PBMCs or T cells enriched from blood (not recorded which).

In DNA, the CDR3 is TGTGCCAGCATTTCGGACGGGGGCTACGAGCAGTACTTC. Residues: CASISDGGYEQYF. The gene calls are TRBV6-5 and TRBJ2-7; the D gene is possibly TRBD2 (6 bases). Per the germline V gene, CDR1 is MNHEY and CDR2 is SVGAGI. V shed 7 bases and J shed 3 bases, with 13 bases lying between them. This CDR3 region has 13 residues.